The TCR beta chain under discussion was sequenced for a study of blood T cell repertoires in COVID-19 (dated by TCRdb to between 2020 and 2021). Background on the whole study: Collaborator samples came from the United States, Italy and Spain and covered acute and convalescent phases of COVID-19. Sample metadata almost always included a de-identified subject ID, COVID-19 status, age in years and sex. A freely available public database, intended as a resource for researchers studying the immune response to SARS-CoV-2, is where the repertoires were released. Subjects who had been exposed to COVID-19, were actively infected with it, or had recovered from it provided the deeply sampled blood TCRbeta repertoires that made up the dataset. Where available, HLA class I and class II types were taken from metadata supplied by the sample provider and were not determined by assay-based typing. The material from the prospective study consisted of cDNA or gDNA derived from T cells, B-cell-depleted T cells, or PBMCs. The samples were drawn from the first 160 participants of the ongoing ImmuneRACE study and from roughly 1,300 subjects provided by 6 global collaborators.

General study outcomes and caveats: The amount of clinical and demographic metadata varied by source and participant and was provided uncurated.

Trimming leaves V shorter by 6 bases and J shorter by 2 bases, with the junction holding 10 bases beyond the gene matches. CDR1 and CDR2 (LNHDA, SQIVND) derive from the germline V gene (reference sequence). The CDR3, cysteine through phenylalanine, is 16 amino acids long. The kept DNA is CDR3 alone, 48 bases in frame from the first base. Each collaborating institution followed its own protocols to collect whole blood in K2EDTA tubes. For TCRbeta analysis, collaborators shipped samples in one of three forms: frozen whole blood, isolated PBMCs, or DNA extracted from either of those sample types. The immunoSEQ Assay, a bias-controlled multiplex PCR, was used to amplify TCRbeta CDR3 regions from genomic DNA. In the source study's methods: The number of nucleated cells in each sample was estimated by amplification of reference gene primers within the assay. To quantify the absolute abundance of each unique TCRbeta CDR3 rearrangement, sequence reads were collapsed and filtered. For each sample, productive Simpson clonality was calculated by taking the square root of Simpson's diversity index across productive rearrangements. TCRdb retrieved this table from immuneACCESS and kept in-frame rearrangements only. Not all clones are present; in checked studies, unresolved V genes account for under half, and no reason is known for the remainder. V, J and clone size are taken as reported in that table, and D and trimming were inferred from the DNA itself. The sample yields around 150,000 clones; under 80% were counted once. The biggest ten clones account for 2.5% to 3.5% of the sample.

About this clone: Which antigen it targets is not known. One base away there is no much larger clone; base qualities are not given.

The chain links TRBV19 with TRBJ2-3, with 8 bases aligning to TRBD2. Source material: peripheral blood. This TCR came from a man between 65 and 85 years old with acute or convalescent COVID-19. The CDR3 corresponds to CASSSRAGESTDTQYF. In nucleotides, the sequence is TGTGCCAGTAGCTCCAGAGCGGGGGAGTCCACAGATACGCAGTATTTT.